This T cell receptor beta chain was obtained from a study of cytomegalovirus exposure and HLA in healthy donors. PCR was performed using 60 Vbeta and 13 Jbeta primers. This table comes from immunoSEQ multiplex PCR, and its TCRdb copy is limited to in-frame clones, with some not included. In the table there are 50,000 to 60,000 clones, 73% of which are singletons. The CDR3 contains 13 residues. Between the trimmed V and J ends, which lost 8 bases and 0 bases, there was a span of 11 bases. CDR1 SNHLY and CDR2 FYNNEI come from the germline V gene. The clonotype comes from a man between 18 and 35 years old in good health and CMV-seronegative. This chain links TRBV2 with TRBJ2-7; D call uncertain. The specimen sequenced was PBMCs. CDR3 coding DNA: TGTGCCAGCGACGGTAGGAGCTCCTACGAGCAGTACTTC. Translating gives CASDGRSSYEQYF.